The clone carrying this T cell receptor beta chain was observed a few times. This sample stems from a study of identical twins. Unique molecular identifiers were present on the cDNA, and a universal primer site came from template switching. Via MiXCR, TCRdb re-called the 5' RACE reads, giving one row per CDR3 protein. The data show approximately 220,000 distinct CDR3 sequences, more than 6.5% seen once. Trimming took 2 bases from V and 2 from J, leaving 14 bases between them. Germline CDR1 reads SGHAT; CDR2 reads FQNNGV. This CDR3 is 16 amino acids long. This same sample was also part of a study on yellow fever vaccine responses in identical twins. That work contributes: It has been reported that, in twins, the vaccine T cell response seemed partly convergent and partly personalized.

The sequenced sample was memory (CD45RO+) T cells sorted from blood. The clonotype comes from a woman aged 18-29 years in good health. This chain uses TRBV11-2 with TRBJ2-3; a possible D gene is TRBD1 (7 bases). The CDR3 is CASSLILRGATDTQYF. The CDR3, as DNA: TGTGCCAGCAGCTTAATCCTCAGGGGGGCCACAGATACGCAGTATTTT.